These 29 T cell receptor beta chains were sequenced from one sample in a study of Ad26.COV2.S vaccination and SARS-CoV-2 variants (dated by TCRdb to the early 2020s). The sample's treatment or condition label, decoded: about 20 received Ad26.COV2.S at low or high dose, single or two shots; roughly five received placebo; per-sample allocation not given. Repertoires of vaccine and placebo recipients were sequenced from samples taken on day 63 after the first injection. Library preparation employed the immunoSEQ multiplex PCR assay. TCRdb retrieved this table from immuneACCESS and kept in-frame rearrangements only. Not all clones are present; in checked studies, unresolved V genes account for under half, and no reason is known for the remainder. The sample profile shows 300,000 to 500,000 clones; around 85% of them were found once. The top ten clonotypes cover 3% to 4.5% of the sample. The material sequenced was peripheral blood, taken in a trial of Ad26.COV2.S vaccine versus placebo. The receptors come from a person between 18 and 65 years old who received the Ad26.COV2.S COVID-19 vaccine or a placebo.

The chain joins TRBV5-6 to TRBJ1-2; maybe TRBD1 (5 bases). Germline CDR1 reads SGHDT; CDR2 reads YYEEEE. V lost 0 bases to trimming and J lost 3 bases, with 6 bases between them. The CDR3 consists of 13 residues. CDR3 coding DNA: TGTGCCAGCAGCTTGGGGGGACACTATGGCTACACCTTC. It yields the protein CASSLGGHYGYTF. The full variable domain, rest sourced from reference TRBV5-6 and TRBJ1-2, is DAGVTQSPTHLIKTRGQQVTLRCSPKSGHDTVSWYQQALGQGPQFIFQYYEEEERQRGNFPDRFSGHQFPNYSSELNVNALLLGDSALYLCASSLGGHYGYTFGSGTRLTVV.

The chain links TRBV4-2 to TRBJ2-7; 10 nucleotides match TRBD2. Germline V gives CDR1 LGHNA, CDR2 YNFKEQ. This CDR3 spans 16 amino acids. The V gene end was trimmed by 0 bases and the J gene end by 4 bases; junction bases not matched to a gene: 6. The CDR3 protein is CASSQEPGAGGYEQYF. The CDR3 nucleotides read TGTGCCAGCAGCCAAGAACCCGGAGCGGGAGGGTACGAGCAGTACTTC.

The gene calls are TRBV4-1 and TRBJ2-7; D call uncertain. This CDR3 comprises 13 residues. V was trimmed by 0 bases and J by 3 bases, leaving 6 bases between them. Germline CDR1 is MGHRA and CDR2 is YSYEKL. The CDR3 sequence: CASSQDLNYEQYF. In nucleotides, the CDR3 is TGCGCCAGCAGCCAAGACCTAAACTACGAGCAGTACTTC.

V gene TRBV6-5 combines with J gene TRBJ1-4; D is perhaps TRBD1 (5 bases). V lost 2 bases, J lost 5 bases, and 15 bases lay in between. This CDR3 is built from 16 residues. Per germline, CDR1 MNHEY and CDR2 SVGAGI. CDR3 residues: CASSYALGRGNEKLFF. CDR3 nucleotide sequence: TGTGCCAGCAGTTACGCCTTGGGACGGGGGAATGAAAAACTGTTTTTT.

CDR3 in amino acids: CASSLVVGTGELFF. The DNA of the CDR3 is TGTGCCAGCAGCTTAGTCGTGGGCACCGGGGAGCTGTTTTTT. The V and J genes are TRBV11-2 and TRBJ2-2; D remains ambiguous. Trimming removed 1 base from V and 4 bases from J, with 7 bases in between. This CDR3 comprises 14 residues. Germline V lookup: CDR1 SGHAT, CDR2 FQNNGV.

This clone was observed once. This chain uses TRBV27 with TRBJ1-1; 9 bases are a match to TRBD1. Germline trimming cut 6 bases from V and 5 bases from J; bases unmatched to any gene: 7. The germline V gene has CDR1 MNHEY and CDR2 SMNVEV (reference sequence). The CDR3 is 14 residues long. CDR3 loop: CASSWGQGGTEAFF. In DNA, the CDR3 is TGTGCCAGCAGCTGGGGACAGGGAGGGACTGAAGCTTTCTTT.

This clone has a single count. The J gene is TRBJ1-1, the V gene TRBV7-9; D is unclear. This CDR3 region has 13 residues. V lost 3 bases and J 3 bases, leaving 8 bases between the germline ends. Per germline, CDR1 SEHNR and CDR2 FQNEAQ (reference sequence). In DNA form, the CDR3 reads TGTGCCAGCAGCTTGATCGTCCACACTGAAGCTTTCTTT. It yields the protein CASSLIVHTEAFF.

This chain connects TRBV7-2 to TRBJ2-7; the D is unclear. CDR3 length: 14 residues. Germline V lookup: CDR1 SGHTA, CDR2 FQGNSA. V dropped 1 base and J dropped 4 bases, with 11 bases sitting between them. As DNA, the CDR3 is TGTGCCAGCAGCTTAGGTTGGGCTCCATACGAGCAGTACTTC. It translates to CASSLGWAPYEQYF.

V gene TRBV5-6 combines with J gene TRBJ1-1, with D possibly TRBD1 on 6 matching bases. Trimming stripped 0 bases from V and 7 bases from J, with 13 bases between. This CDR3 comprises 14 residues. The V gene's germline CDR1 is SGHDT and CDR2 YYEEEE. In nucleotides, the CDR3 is TGTGCCAGCAGCTTGGACGTAACAGGGAATGAAGCTTTCTTT. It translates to CASSLDVTGNEAFF.

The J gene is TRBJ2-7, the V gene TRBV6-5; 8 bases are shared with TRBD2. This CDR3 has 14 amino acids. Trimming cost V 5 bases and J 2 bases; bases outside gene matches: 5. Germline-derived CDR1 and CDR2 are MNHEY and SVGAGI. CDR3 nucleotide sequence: TGTGCCAGCAGTACCAGCGGGGGCACCTACGAGCAGTACTTC. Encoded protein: CASSTSGGTYEQYF.

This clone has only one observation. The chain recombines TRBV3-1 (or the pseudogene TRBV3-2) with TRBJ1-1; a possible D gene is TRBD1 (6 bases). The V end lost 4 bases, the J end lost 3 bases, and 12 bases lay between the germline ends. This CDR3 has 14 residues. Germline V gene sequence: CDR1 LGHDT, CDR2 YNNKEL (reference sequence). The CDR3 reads CASSPGGGYTEAFF. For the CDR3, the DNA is TGTGCCAGCAGCCCGGGAGGGGGATACACTGAAGCTTTCTTT.

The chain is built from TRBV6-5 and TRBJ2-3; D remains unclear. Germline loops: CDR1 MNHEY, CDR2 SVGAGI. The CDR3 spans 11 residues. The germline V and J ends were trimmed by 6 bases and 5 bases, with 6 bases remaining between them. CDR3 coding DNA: TGTGCCAGCAGCCAACGAGATACGCAGTATTTT. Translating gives CASSQRDTQYF.

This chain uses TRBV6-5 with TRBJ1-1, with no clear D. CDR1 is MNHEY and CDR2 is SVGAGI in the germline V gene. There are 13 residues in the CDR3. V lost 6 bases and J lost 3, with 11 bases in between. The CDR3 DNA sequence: TGTGCCAGCAGGCCAGACCAGGACACTGAAGCTTTCTTT. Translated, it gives CASRPDQDTEAFF.

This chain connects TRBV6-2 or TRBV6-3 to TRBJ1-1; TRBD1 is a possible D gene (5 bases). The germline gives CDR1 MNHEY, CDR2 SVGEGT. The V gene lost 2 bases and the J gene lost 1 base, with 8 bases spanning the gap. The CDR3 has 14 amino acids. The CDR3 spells CASSYVGQNTEAFF. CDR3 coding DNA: TGTGCCAGCAGTTACGTTGGACAGAACACTGAAGCTTTCTTT.

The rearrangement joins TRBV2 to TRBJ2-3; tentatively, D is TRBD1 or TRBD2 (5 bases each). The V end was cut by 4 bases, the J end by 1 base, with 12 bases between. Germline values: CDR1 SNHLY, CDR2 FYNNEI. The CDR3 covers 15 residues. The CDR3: CASSGDPSGTDTQYF. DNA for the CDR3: TGTGCCAGCAGTGGGGACCCAAGCGGCACAGATACGCAGTATTTT.

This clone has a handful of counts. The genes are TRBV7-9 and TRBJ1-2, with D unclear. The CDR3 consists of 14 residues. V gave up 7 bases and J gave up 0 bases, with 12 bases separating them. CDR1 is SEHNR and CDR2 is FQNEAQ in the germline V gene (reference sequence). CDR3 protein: CASTSASTNYGYTF. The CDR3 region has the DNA TGTGCCAGCACCTCCGCCAGCACTAACTATGGCTACACCTTC.

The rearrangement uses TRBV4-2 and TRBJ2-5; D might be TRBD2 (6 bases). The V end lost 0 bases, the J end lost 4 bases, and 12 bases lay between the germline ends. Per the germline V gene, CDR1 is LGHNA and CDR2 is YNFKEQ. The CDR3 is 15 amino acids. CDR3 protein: CASSQDLAGRETQYF. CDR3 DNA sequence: TGTGCCAGCAGCCAAGATCTGGCGGGGCGAGAGACCCAGTACTTC.

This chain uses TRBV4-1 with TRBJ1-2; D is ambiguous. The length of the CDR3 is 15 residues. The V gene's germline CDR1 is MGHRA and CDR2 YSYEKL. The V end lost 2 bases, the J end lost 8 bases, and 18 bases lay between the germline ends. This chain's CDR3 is CASSQIAGIRAGYTF. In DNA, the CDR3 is TGCGCCAGCAGCCAAATCGCGGGGATCCGGGCAGGCTACACCTTC.

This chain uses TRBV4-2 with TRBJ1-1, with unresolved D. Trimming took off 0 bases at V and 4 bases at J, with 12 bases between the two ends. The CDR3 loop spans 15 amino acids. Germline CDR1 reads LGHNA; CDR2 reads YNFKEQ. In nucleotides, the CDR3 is TGTGCCAGCAGCCAAGATGGCACGGGTACCACTGAAGCTTTCTTT. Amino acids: CASSQDGTGTTEAFF.

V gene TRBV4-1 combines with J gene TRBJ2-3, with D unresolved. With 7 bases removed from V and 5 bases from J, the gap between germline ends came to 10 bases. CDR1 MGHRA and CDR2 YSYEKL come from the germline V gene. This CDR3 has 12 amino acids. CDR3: CASTSFGDTQYF. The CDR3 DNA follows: TGCGCCAGCACATCTTTCGGAGATACGCAGTATTTT.

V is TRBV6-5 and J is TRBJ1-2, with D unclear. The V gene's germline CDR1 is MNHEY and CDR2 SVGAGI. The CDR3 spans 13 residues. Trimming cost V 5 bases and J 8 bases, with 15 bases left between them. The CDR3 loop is CASSPRRVGGYTF. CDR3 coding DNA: TGTGCCAGCAGTCCCCGTCGGGTTGGAGGCTACACCTTC.

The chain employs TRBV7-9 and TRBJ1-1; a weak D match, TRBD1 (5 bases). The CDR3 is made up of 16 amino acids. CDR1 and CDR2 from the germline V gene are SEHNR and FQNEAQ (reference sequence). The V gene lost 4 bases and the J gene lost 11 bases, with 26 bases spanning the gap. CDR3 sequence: CASSSARAGPRAYAFF. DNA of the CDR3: TGTGCCAGCAGCTCAGCCCGAGCGGGACCTAGGGCTTATGCTTTCTTT.

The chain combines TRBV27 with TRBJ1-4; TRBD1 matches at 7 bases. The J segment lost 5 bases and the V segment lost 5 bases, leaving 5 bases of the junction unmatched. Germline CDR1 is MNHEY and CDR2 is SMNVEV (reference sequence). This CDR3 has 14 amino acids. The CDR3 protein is CASSKTGINEKLFF. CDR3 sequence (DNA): TGTGCCAGCAGTAAGACAGGGATAAATGAAAAACTGTTTTTT.

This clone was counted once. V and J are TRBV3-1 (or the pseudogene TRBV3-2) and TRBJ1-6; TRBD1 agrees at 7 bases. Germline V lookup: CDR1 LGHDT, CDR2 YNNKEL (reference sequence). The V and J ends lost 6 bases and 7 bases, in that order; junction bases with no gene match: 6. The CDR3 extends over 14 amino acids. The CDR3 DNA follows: TGTGCCAGCAGAACCAGGGGGACGAATTCACCCCTCCACTTT. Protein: CASRTRGTNSPLHF.

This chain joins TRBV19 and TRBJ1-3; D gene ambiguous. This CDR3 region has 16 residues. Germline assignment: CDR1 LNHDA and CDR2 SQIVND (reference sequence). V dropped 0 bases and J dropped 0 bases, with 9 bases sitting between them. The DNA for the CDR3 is TGTGCCAGTAGTATAGATAAGTTTGACTCTGGAAACACCATATATTTT. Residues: CASSIDKFDSGNTIYF.

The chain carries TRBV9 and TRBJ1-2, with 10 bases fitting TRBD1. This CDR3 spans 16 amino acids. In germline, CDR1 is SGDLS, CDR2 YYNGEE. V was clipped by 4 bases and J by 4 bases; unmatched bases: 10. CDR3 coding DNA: TGTGCCAGCAGCCCAACGACAGGGGGCGGCGGCTATGGCTACACCTTC. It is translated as CASSPTTGGGGYGYTF.

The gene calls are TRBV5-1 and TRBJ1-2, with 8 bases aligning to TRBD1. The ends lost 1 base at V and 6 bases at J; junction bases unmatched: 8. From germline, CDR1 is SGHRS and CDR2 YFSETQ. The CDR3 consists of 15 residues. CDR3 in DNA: TGCGCCAGCAGCTTGAGTGCAGGGGGCGCCGATGGCTACACCTTC. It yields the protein CASSLSAGGADGYTF.

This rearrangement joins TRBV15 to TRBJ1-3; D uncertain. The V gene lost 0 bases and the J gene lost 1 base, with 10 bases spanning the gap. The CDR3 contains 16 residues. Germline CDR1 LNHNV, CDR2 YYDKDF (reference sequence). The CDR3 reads CATSRDYGSSGNTIYF. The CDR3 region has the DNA TGTGCCACCAGCAGAGATTATGGGAGTTCTGGAAACACCATATATTTT.

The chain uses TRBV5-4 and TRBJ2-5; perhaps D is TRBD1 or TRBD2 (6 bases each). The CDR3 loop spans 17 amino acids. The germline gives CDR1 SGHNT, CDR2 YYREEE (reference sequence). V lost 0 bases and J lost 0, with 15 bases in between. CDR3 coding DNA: TGTGCCAGCAGCTTGGAGGGGGGTGAGGGGCACCAAGAGACCCAGTACTTC. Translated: CASSLEGGEGHQETQYF.